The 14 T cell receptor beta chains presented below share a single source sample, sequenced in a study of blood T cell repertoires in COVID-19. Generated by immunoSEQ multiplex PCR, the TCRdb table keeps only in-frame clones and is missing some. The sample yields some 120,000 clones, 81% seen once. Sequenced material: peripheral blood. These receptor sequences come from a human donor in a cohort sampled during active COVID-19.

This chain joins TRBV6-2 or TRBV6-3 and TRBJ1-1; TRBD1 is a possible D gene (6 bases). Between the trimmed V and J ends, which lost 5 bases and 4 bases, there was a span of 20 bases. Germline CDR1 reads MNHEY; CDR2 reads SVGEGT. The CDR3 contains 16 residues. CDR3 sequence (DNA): TGTGCCAGCAGTACCCGCCGAACAGGGAAGGGCACTGAAGCTTTCTTT. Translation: CASSTRRTGKGTEAFF.

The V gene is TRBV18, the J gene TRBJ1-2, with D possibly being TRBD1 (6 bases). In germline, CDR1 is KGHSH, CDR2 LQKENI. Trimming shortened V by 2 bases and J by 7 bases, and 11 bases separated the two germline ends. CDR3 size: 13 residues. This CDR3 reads CASSPDRDTGYTF. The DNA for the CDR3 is TGTGCCAGCTCACCAGACCGGGACACTGGCTACACCTTC.

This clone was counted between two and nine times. The CDR3: CASSAAGSEAFF. CDR3 in DNA: TGTGCCAGCAGCGCCGCAGGGTCTGAAGCTTTCTTT. The V gene is TRBV11-2, the J gene TRBJ1-1; a weak D match, TRBD1 (5 bases). The germline CDR1 and CDR2 sequences are SGHAT and FQNNGV. V was shortened by 5 bases and J by 6 bases, with 10 bases between the two germline ends. The CDR3 covers 12 residues.

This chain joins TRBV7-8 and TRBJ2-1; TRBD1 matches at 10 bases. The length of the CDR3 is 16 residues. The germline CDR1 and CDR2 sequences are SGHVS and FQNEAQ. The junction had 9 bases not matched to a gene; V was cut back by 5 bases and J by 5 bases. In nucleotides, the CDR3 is TGTGCCAGCAGCCGCACGCCGGGGACAGGGGACAATGAGCAGTTCTTC. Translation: CASSRTPGTGDNEQFF.

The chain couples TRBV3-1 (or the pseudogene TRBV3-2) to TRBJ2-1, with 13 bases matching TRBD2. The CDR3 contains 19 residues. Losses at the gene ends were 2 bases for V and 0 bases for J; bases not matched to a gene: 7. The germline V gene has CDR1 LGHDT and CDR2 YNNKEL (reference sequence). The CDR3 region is CASSQPGLAGSSSYNEQFF. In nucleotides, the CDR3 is TGTGCCAGCAGCCAACCGGGACTAGCGGGATCTAGCTCCTACAATGAGCAGTTCTTC.

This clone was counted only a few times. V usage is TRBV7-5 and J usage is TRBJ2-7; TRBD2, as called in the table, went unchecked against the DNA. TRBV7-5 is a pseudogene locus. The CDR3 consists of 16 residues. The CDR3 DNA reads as TGTGCCAGAAGCTTTCGGCAGGGTACGGGGGACTACGAGCAGTACTTC. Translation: CARSFRQGTGDYEQYF.

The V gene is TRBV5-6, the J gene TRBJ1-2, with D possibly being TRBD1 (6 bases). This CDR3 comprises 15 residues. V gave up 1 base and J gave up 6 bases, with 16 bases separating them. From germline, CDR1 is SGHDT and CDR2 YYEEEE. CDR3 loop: CASSLTGSGRHGYTF. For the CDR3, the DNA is TGTGCCAGCAGCTTGACAGGGTCGGGTCGTCATGGCTACACCTTC.

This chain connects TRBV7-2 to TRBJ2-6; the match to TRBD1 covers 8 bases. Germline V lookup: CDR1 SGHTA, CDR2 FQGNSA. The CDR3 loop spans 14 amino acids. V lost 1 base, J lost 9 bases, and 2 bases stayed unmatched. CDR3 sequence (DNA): TGTGCCAGCAGCTTAGGGGGACAGGTCAACGTCCTGACTTTC. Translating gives CASSLGGQVNVLTF.

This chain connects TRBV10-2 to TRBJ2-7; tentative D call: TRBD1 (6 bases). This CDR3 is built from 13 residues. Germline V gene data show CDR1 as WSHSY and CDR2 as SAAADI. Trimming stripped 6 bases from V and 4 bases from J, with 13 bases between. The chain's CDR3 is CASSREGGYEQYF. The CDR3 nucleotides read TGCGCCAGCAGCCGAGAAGGGGGTTACGAGCAGTACTTC.

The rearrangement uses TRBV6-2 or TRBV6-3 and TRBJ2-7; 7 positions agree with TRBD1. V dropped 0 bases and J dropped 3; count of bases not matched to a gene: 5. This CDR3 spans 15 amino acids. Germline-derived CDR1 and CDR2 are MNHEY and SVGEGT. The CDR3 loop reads CASSYSGQANYEQYF. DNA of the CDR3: TGTGCCAGCAGTTACTCTGGACAGGCAAACTACGAGCAGTACTTC.

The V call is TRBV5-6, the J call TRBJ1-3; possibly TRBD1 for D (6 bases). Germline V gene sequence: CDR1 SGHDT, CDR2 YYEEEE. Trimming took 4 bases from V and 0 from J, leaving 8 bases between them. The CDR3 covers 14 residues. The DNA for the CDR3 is TGTGCCAGCAGCCTGGACAGCTCTGGAAACACCATATATTTT. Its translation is CASSLDSSGNTIYF. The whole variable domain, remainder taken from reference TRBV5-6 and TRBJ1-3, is DAGVTQSPTHLIKTRGQQVTLRCSPKSGHDTVSWYQQALGQGPQFIFQYYEEEERQRGNFPDRFSGHQFPNYSSELNVNALLLGDSALYLCASSLDSSGNTIYFGEGSWLTVV.

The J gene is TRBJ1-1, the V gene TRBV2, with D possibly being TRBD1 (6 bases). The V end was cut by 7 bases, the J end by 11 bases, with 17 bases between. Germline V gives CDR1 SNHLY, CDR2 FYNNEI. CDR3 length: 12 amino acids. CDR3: CASTIRGGYAFF. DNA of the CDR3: TGTGCCAGCACTATCAGGGGAGGGTATGCTTTCTTT.

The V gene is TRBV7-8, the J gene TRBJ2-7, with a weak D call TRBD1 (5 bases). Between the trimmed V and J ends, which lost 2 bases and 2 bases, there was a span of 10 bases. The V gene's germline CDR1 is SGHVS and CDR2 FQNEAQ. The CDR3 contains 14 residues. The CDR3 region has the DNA TGTGCCAGCAGCTTATACAGGATTCCCTACGAGCAGTACTTC. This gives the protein CASSLYRIPYEQYF.

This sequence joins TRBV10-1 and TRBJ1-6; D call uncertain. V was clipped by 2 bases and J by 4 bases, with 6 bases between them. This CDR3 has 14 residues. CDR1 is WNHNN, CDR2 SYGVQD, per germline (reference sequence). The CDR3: CASSERTYNSPLHF. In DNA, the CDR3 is TGCGCCAGCAGTGAGAGGACTTATAATTCACCCCTCCACTTT.